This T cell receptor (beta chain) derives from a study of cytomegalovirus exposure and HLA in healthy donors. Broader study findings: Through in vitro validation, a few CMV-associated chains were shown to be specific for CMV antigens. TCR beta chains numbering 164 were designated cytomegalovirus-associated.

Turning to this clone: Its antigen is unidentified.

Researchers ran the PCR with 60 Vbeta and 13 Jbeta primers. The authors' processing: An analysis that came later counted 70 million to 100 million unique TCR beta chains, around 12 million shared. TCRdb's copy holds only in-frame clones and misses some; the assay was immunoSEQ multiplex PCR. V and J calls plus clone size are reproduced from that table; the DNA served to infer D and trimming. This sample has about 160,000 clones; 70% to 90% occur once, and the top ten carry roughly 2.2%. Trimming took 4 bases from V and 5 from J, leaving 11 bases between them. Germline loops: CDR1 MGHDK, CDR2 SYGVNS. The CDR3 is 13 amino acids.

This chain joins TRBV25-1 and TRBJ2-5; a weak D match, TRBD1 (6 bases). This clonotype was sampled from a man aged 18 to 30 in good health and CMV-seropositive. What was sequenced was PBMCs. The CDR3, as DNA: TGTGCCAGCAGTGTCACAGGGTGGGAGACCCAGTACTTC. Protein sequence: CASSVTGWETQYF. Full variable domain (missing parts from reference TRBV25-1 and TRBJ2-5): EADIYQTPRYLVIGTGKKITLECSQTMGHDKMYWYQQDPGMELHLIHYSYGVNSTEKGDLSSESTVSRIRTEHFPLTLESARPSHTSQYLCASSVTGWETQYFGPGTRLLVL.